The clone carrying this T cell receptor beta chain appeared many times. The source of the sample is a study of T-cell reconstitution after alpha-beta-depleted transplantation in children. Researchers prepared the TCRbeta library using unique molecular identifiers, the study reports. MiXCR, run by TCRdb on the PCR reads, gives a single entry per CDR3 protein. The data show 600,000 to 700,000 distinct CDR3 sequences, with around 17% seen just once and 1.1% held by the top ten. In germline, CDR1 is SGHNT, CDR2 YYREEE (reference sequence). Trimming stripped 5 bases from V and 7 bases from J, with 12 bases between. CDR3 length: 12 residues.

The receptor comes from a human donor who donated a stem cell graft to a child with acute myeloid leukemia. The sequences come from PBMCs from the stem cell graft donor, collected from the stem cell graft. This sequence joins TRBV5-4 and TRBJ1-1; D gene unclear. CDR3 loop: CASRTSTDEAFF. The CDR3 coding sequence is TGTGCCAGCAGGACCTCGACCGATGAAGCTTTCTTT.